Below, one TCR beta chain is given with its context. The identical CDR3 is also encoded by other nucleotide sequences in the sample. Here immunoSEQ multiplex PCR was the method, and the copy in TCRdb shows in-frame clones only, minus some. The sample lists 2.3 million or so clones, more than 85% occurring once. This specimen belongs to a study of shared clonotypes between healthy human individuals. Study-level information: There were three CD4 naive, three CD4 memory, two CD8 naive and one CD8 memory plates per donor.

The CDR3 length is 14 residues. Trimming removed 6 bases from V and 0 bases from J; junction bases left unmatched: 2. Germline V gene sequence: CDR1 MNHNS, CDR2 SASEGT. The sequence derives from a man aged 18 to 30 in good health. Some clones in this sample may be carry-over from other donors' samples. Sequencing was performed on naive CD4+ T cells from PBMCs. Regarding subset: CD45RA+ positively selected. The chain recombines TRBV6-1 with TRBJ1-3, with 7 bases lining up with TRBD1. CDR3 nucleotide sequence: TGTGCCAGCAGAGCAGGGGGCTCTGGAAACACCATATATTTT. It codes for CASRAGGSGNTIYF.